The 21 T cell receptor beta chains in this list originate from one sample, sequenced in a study of OX40 agonist ivuxolimab in advanced cancers. Only in-frame clones appear in the TCRdb table, and some are missing; sequencing was by immunoSEQ multiplex PCR. The table has over 10,000 clones, more than 75% seen once. The sample in question was CD4+ or CD8+ T cells sorted from blood, obtained in a trial of the OX40 agonist ivuxolimab. The receptor set was obtained from an adult with an advanced solid tumor such as melanoma, head and neck, liver or kidney cancer.

The chain recombines TRBV7-8 with TRBJ2-3; no definite D call. CDR1 is SGHVS and CDR2 is FQNEAQ in the germline V gene. V was clipped by 4 bases and J by 2 bases, with 16 bases between them. This CDR3 region has 16 residues. CDR3 sequence reads: CASSSRHLFPTDTQYF. CDR3 DNA: TGTGCCAGCAGCTCCCGCCACCTATTTCCCACAGATACGCAGTATTTT.

The chain combines TRBV2 with TRBJ2-2; perhaps D is TRBD1 or TRBD2 (5 bases each). This CDR3 is built from 12 residues. The V and J ends lost 11 bases and 4 bases respectively, with 11 bases between them. Germline V gene data show CDR1 as SNHLY and CDR2 as FYNNEI. The DNA of the CDR3 is TGTGCCGGGGGTCTTGTCACCGGGGAGCTGTTTTTT. The encoded protein is CAGGLVTGELFF.

This clone was counted a single time. V and J are TRBV7-3 and TRBJ2-2; tentative D call: TRBD1 (5 bases). Germline lookup yields CDR1 SGHTA and CDR2 FQGTGA. The V and J ends lost 6 bases and 5 bases respectively, with 13 bases between them. This CDR3 has 14 residues. CDR3 bases: TGTGCCAGCAGTTTGCTCGACAGTACCGGGGAGCTGTTTTTT. As protein: CASSLLDSTGELFF.

The J gene is TRBJ1-2, the V gene TRBV9; D is uncertain. This CDR3 is 14 amino acids long. The ends were cut back, 4 bases at V and 6 bases at J, with 16 bases in the middle. Germline lookup yields CDR1 SGDLS and CDR2 YYNGEE. The CDR3 DNA reads TGTGCCAGCAGCCCTATAAGGTACAGTCATGGCTACACCTTC. Amino acids: CASSPIRYSHGYTF.

This chain links TRBV4-1 with TRBJ2-3; D gene unclear. The V gene's germline CDR1 is MGHRA and CDR2 YSYEKL. CDR3 size: 15 residues. Trimming took off 2 bases at V and 4 bases at J, with 13 bases between the two ends. CDR3 protein: CASSQFQEKADTQYF. The DNA for the CDR3 is TGCGCCAGCAGCCAATTCCAGGAGAAAGCAGATACGCAGTATTTT.

This clone is labeled as medium-sized. The chain combines TRBV6-9 with TRBJ1-5; D might be TRBD1 (5 bases). This CDR3 is 14 amino acids long. Germline V gives CDR1 MNHGY, CDR2 SVAAGI. Trimming cost V 3 bases and J 4 bases, with 10 bases left between them. CDR3 loop: CASSYAGRNQPQHF. Written as DNA, the CDR3 is TGTGCCAGCAGTTACGCGGGACGAAATCAGCCCCAGCATTTT.

The gene calls are TRBV6-1 and TRBJ1-5; D gene ambiguous. The V end lost 3 bases, the J end lost 3 bases, and 6 bases lay between the germline ends. The CDR3 contains 13 residues. Per germline, CDR1 MNHNS and CDR2 SASEGT. CDR3 nucleotides: TGTGCCAGCAGTGACAGTGCCAATCAGCCCCAGCATTTT. Protein product: CASSDSANQPQHF.

The CDR3 loop is CATGTSTSSYNEQFF. As DNA, the CDR3 is TGTGCCACCGGGACTAGCACAAGCTCCTACAATGAGCAGTTCTTC. The chain combines TRBV15 with TRBJ2-1, with 9 bases that match TRBD2. The CDR3 is made up of 15 amino acids. The V gene end was trimmed by 8 bases and the J gene end by 0 bases; junction bases not matched to a gene: 5. Germline CDR1 is LNHNV and CDR2 is YYDKDF (reference sequence). Full variable domain (rest looked up from reference TRBV15 and TRBJ2-1): DAMVIQNPRYQVTQFGKPVTLSCSQTLNHNVMYWYQQKSSQAPKLLFHYYDKDFNNEADTPDNFQSRRPNTSFCFLDIRSPGLGDTAMYLCATGTSTSSYNEQFFGPGTRLTVL.

In its sample, this clone is medium-sized (0.01 to 0.1%). The chain has TRBV6-1 and TRBJ1-2; D is ambiguous. CDR3 length equals 15 residues. V was clipped by 3 bases and J by 2 bases, with 13 bases between them. The germline V gene encodes CDR1 MNHNS and CDR2 SASEGT. The CDR3 DNA is TGTGCCAGCAGTGAGTGGGTGATGGGGAACTATGGCTACACCTTC. Translation gives CASSEWVMGNYGYTF.

This clone was found once. The chain has TRBV28 and TRBJ2-3; D is possibly TRBD2 (6 bases). Germline V gene sequence: CDR1 MDHEN, CDR2 SYDVKM. The V gene lost 8 bases and the J gene lost 1 base, with 10 bases spanning the gap. The length of the CDR3 is 13 residues. The CDR3 here is CASGGRRTDTQYF. The CDR3 DNA follows: TGTGCCAGCGGGGGGAGACGCACAGATACGCAGTATTTT.

The V gene is TRBV4-3, the J gene TRBJ2-3, with D unclear. This CDR3 spans 16 amino acids. CDR1 is LGHNA, CDR2 YSLEER, per germline. Trimming took off 0 bases at V and 2 bases at J, with 12 bases between the two ends. The CDR3 nucleotides are TGCGCCAGCAGCCAAGATCTTTCGGCCCTCACAGATACGCAGTATTTT. The encoded protein is CASSQDLSALTDTQYF.

The rearrangement links TRBV6-1 to TRBJ2-5; no clear D gene. The germline CDR1 and CDR2 sequences are MNHNS and SASEGT. This CDR3 spans 12 amino acids. V lost 4 bases to trimming and J lost 4 bases, with 7 bases between them. CDR3 coding DNA: TGTGCCAGCAGTGCCCGGAGAGAGACCCAGTACTTC. This encodes CASSARRETQYF.

The chain couples TRBV30 to TRBJ2-7; a weak D match, TRBD2 (6 bases). Germline V gene data show CDR1 as GTSNPN and CDR2 as SVGIG (reference sequence). V lost 2 bases and J 2 bases, leaving 13 bases between the germline ends. The CDR3 runs to 14 residues. The CDR3 reads CAWSTPGLAYEQYF. The CDR3 nucleotides are TGTGCCTGGAGTACTCCGGGACTGGCCTACGAGCAGTACTTC.

The rearrangement joins TRBV4-1 to TRBJ1-4, with D possibly matching TRBD1 (5 bases). V lost 0 bases and J lost 8, with 13 bases in between. Germline V CDR1 and CDR2: MGHRA, YSYEKL. The CDR3 is 15 amino acids. CDR3 region: CASSQDAGLSEKLFF. CDR3 DNA sequence: TGCGCCAGCAGCCAAGACGCAGGGCTTAGCGAAAAACTGTTTTTT.

J is TRBJ2-7 and V is TRBV6-6; 9 nucleotides agree with TRBD2. After removal of 4 bases from V and 3 bases from J, the junction contained 4 bases not matched to a gene. The CDR3 has 14 residues. Germline-derived CDR1 and CDR2 are MNHNY and SVGAGI (reference sequence). This CDR3 reads CASSFSSGSYEQYF. The CDR3, as DNA: TGTGCCAGCAGTTTTAGTAGCGGGAGCTACGAGCAGTACTTC.

The V and J genes are TRBV28 and TRBJ2-2; 7 nucleotides line up with TRBD2. Germline trimming cut 5 bases from V and 4 bases from J; bases unmatched to any gene: 7. The CDR3 runs 15 residues. Germline CDR1 and CDR2: MDHEN and SYDVKM. The DNA of the CDR3 is TGTGCCAGCAGTCTCTCCGGCGGGGGCACCGGGGAGCTGTTTTTT. It codes for CASSLSGGGTGELFF.

The chain uses TRBV28 and TRBJ1-6, with no clear D. V was clipped by 11 bases and J by 7 bases, with 12 bases between them. Per germline, CDR1 MDHEN and CDR2 SYDVKM. The CDR3 consists of 12 residues. The CDR3 bases are TGTGCCGTTGCGGGTTGGAATTCACCCCTCCACTTT. As protein: CAVAGWNSPLHF.

V gene TRBV19 combines with J gene TRBJ1-1; 9 nucleotides agree with TRBD1. In germline, CDR1 is LNHDA, CDR2 SQIVND (reference sequence). The CDR3 is 14 residues long. J lost 0 bases, V lost 8 bases, and 4 bases had no gene match. The CDR3 region is CASGTGNMNTEAFF. In DNA, the CDR3 is TGTGCCAGTGGGACAGGGAACATGAACACTGAAGCTTTCTTT.

The chain combines TRBV7-2 with TRBJ2-5; 7 bases are shared with TRBD1. The V segment lost 4 bases and the J segment 5 bases; nucleotides outside the gene matches: 7. The CDR3 length is 14 residues. Looked up from germline, CDR1 is SGHTA and CDR2 is FQGNSA. CDR3 nucleotide sequence: TGTGCCAGCAGCTCGGGACAGACCAGGGAGACCCAGTACTTC. Amino acid sequence: CASSSGQTRETQYF.

This clone came up once. The V gene is TRBV5-6, the J gene TRBJ2-5; no firm D call. Germline loops: CDR1 SGHDT, CDR2 YYEEEE. The ends were cut back, 0 bases at V and 1 base at J, with 10 bases in the middle. The CDR3 runs 15 residues. This CDR3 reads CASSLVGSRQETQYF. DNA of the CDR3: TGTGCCAGCAGCTTGGTCGGTAGCCGCCAAGAGACCCAGTACTTC.

This clone was seen once. This chain connects TRBV29-1 to TRBJ2-2, with D possibly matching TRBD1 (5 bases). This CDR3 comprises 15 residues. The germline V and J ends were trimmed by 7 bases and 0 bases, with 15 bases remaining between them. The V gene's germline CDR1 is SQVTM and CDR2 ANQGSEA. In DNA, the CDR3 is TGCAGCGCCTGGGGCAGTCCAGCGAACACCGGGGAGCTGTTTTTT. It yields the protein CSAWGSPANTGELFF.